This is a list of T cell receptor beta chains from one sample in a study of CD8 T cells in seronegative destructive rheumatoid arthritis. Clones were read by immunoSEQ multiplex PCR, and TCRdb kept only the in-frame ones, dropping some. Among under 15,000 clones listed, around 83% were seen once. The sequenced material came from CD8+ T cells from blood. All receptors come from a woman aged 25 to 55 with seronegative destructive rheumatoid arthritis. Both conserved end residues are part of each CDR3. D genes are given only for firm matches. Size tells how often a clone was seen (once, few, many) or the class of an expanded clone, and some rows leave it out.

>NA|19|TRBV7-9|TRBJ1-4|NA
CASSSSGDYQERTNEKLFF
TGTGCCAGCAGCTCCTCAGGGGACTATCAGGAGCGGACTAATGAAAAACTGTTTTTT
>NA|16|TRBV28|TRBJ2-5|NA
CASSLYGTEFRETQYF
TGTGCCAGCAGTTTATATGGGACTGAGTTTCGGGAGACCCAGTACTTC
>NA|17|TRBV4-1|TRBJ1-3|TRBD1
CASSQKGTGASGNTIYF
TGCGCCAGCAGCCAGAAGGGGACAGGAGCATCTGGAAACACCATATATTTT
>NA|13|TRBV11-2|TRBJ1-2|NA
CASSLNSLYGYTF
TGTGCCAGCAGCTTAAACAGTCTGTATGGCTACACCTTC
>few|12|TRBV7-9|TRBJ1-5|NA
CASSLPLQPQHF
TGTGCCAGCAGCTTACCCCTCCAGCCCCAGCATTTT
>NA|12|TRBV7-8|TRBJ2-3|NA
CASSWERDTQYF
TGTGCCAGCAGCTGGGAGCGGGATACGCAGTATTTT
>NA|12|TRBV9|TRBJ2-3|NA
CASSGEFDTQYF
TGTGCCAGCAGCGGGGAGTTTGATACGCAGTATTTT
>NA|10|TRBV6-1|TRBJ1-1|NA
CASQTGGAFF
TGTGCCAGCCAGACAGGAGGAGCTTTCTTT
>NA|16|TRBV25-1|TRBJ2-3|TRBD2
CASSDRLAGFQDTQYF
TGTGCCAGCAGTGACCGACTAGCGGGGTTTCAGGATACGCAGTATTTT
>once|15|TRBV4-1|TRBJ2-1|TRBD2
CASSPGGTSADEQFF
TGCGCCAGCAGCCCGGGAGGGACTAGCGCCGATGAGCAGTTCTTC
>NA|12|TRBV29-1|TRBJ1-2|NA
CSVVSLQRGYTF
TGCAGCGTTGTTTCCCTCCAACGGGGCTACACCTTC
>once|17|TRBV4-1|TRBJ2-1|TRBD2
CASSQVQLAGAKDEQFF
TGCGCCAGCAGCCAAGTCCAGCTAGCGGGGGCAAAGGATGAGCAGTTCTTC
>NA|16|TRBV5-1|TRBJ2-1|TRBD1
CASSSSGQGAYNEQFF
TGCGCCAGCAGCTCGAGCGGACAGGGGGCGTACAATGAGCAGTTCTTC
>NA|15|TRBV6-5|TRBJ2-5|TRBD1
CASSYLYRGQETQYF
TGTGCCAGCAGTTACTTATACAGGGGTCAAGAGACCCAGTACTTC
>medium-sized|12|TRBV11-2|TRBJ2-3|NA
CASSAQVDTQYF
TGTGCCAGCAGCGCCCAGGTAGATACGCAGTATTTT
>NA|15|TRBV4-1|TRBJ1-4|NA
CASSQESATNEKLFF
TGCGCCAGCAGCCAAGAGAGCGCAACTAATGAAAAACTGTTTTTT
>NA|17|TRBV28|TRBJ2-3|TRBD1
CASSLEGVGGWADTQYF
TGTGCCAGCAGTTTAGAGGGCGTAGGGGGCTGGGCAGATACGCAGTATTTT
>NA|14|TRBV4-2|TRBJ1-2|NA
CASSQDGQSYGYTF
TGTGCCAGCAGCCAAGATGGGCAGTCCTATGGCTACACCTTC
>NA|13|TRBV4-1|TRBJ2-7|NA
CASSLGPDYEQYF
TGCGCCAGCAGCCTTGGCCCCGACTACGAGCAGTACTTC
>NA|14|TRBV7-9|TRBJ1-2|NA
CASTQTSPHYGYTF
TGTGCCAGCACCCAGACAAGTCCCCATTATGGCTACACCTTC
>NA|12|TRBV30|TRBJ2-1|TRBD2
CAWRLAAGEQFF
TGTGCCTGGAGACTAGCGGCGGGGGAGCAGTTCTTC
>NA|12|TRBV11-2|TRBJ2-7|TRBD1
CASSLAGQVYHF
TGTGCCAGCAGCCTCGCCGGACAGGTCTACCACTTC
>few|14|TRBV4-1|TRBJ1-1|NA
CASSQQGGVTEAFF
TGCGCCAGCAGCCAACAGGGTGGGGTCACTGAAGCTTTCTTT
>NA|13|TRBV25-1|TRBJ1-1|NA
CASSGPGDTEAFF
TGTGCCAGCAGTGGGCCGGGGGACACTGAAGCTTTCTTT
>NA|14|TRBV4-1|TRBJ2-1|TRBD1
CASSPWTGYNEQFF
TGCGCCAGCAGCCCCTGGACAGGTTACAATGAGCAGTTCTTC
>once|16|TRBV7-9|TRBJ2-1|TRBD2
CASSSRTSVFYNEQFF
TGTGCCAGCAGCTCCCGGACTAGCGTTTTCTACAATGAGCAGTTCTTC